This entry lists 6 T cell receptor beta chains sequenced from one sample in a study of vaccination and CD4 T cells after COVID-19. No antigen has been identified for these receptors. Specified treatment: roughly 10-day PBMC culture with coronavirus spike peptide pools or control peptides (ViraFEST assay). Sequencing of the DNA from cultured CD4+ T cells was carried out with the Oncomine TCR Beta short-read assay. Each CDR3 protein gets one entry after TCRdb re-called the PCR reads with MiXCR. Among 15,000 or so distinct CDR3 sequences, around two fifths were seen once, and the ten largest hold 7% to 8.5%. The sequenced material came from CD4+ T cells from blood, cultured in vitro. The receptors were gathered from a human donor who had recovered from COVID-19.

The rearrangement joins TRBV12-3 or TRBV12-4 to TRBJ2-1, with TRBD1 matching over 7 bases. With 7 bases clipped from V and 7 bases from J, the junction kept 13 bases outside the gene matches. The CDR3 has 15 residues. The CDR3, as DNA: TGTGCCAGCAAAATGACAGGGCTTCGGCGTAATGAGCAGTTCTTC. Amino acids: CASKMTGLRRNEQFF.

The V and J genes are TRBV20-1 and TRBJ1-5; D not certain. Germline CDR1 and CDR2: DFQATT and SNEGSKA (reference sequence). The CDR3 is 10 amino acids. The CDR3 DNA follows: TGCATCCTTTTCGGTCAGCCCCAGCATTTT. It translates to CILFGQPQHF.

This clonotype came up a few times. In DNA form, the CDR3 reads TGCAGTGCTAGGGAACAGGTGTCTCTCGGGGGCTACACCTTC. Translated, it gives CSAREQVSLGGYTF. The genes are TRBV20-1 and TRBJ1-2; TRBD1 is a possible D gene (5 bases). Germline-derived CDR1 and CDR2 are DFQATT and SNEGSKA (reference sequence). The CDR3 is 14 amino acids. V gave up 3 bases and J gave up 8 bases, with 19 bases separating them.

The J gene is TRBJ2-1, the V gene TRBV11-1; D not certain. Germline CDR1 SGHAT, CDR2 FQDESV (reference sequence). The V and J ends lost 0 bases and 6 bases respectively, with 12 bases between them. CDR3 length: 15 amino acids. The CDR3 loop reads CASSLAARLSNEQFF. CDR3 nucleotide sequence: TGTGCCAGCAGCTTAGCGGCTAGACTGTCCAATGAGCAGTTCTTC.

The chain has TRBV12-3 or TRBV12-4 and TRBJ2-4; TRBD2 might be the D (6 bases). This CDR3 has 14 residues. The V gene lost 8 bases and the J gene lost 0 bases, with 11 bases spanning the gap. CDR3 protein: CASAAGLAKNIQYF. The CDR3 bases are TGTGCCAGCGCTGCGGGACTAGCCAAAAACATTCAGTACTTC.

The CDR3 DNA reads as TGTGCCAGCAGCTCGCGACAGGGAGCCTTTGGCTATGGCTACACCTTC. This gives the protein CASSSRQGAFGYGYTF. The rearrangement uses TRBV7-2 and TRBJ1-2, with 7 bases matching TRBD1. This CDR3 is built from 16 residues. Germline values: CDR1 SGHTA, CDR2 FQGNSA. Losses at the gene ends were 4 bases for V and 4 bases for J; bases not matched to a gene: 12.